This T cell receptor beta chain was identified during a study of blood T cells in healthy people across ages. Study results and limitations: Compared with aged donors, long-lived donors showed fewer expanded clones, suggesting selection. The percentage of naive T cells correlated strongly with TCR beta diversity.

Primed by a sample-barcoded 5' primer and a J-beta primer mix, a second PCR proceeded for about 7 to 12 cycles. TCRdb reprocessed the 5' RACE reads with MiXCR, giving one entry per CDR3 protein. This sample has 1.5 million to 2 million distinct CDR3 sequences, with roughly 52% found just once. Comments on this clonotype: The antigen remains undetermined.

There were healthy Caucasian individuals from Russia, aged 6 to 90, serving as donors. The CDR3 contains 17 residues. The sample consisted of blood. The chain employs TRBV12-3 or TRBV12-4 and TRBJ2-5, with 10 bases fitting TRBD1. The J call may be mistaken, given a closer DNA end match to TRBJ2-4. This TCR derives from a woman aged 40 to 50 in good health. As DNA, the CDR3 is TGTGCCAGCAGTCTCGGTAAGGGACAGGGGCCCAAAAACATTCAGTACTTC. It encodes CASSLGKGQGPKNIQYF.